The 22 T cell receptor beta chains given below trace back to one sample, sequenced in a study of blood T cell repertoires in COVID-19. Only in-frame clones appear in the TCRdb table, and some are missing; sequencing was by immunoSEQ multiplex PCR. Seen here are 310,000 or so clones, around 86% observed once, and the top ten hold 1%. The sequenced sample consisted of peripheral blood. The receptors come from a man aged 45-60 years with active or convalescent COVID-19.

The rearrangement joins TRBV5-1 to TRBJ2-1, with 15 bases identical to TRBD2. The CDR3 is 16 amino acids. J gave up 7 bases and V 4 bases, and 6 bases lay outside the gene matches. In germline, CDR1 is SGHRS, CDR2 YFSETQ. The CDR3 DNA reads TGCGCCAGCAGCACCGGGACTAGCGGGAGGAGGAATGAGCAGTTCTTC. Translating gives CASSTGTSGRRNEQFF.

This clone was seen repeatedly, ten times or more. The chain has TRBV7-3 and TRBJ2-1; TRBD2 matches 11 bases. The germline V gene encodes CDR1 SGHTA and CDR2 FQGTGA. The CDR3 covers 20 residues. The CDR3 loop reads CAQQLPRGVLAGGPHNEQFF. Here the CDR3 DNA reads TGTGCGCAACAACTCCCCAGGGGGGTCCTAGCGGGAGGCCCTCACAATGAGCAGTTCTTC.

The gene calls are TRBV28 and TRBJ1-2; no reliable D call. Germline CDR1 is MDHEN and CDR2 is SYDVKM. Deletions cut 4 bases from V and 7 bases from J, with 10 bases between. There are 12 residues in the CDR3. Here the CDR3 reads CASSSPTGGYTF. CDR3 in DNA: TGTGCCAGCAGTTCTCCGACGGGTGGCTACACCTTC.

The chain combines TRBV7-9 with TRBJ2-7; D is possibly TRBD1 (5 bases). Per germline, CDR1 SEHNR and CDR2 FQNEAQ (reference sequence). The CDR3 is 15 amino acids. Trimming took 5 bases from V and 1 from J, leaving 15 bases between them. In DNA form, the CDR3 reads TGTGCCAGCAGCCCCCCCGCAGGGATTTCCTACGAGCAGTACTTC. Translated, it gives CASSPPAGISYEQYF.

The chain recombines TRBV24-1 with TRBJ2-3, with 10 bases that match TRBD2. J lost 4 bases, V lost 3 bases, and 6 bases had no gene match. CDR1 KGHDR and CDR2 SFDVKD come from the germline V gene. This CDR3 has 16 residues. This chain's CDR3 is CATSDPSGREADTQYF. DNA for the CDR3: TGTGCCACCAGTGATCCAAGCGGGAGGGAGGCAGATACGCAGTATTTT.

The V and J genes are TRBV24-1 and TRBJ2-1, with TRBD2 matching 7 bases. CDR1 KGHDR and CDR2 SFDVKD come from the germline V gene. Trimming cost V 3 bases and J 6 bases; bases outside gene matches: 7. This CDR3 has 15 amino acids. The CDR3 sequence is CATSDGGVYGNEQFF. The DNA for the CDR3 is TGTGCCACCAGTGATGGGGGGGTGTATGGCAATGAGCAGTTCTTC.

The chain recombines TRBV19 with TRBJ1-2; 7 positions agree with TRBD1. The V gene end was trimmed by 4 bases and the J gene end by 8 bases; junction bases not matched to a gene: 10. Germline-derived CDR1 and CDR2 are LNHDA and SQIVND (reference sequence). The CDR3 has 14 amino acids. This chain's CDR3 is CASSSSNRGRGYTF. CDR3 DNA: TGTGCCAGTAGTAGTTCTAACAGGGGCCGGGGCTACACCTTC.

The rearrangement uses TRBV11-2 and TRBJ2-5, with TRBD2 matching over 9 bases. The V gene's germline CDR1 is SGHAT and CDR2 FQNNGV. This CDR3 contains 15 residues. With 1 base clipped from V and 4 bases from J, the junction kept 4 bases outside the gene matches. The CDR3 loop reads CASSLGGSGRETQYF. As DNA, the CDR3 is TGTGCCAGCAGCTTAGGGGGTAGCGGGAGAGAGACCCAGTACTTC.

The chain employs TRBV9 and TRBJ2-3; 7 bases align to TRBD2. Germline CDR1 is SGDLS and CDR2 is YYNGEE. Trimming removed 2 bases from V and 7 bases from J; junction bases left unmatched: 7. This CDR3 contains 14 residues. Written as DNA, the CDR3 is TGTGCCAGCAGCGTCGGAGCGGGGAGAAATACGCAGTATTTT. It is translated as CASSVGAGRNTQYF. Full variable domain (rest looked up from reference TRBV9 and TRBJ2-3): DSGVTQTPKHLITATGQRVTLRCSPRSGDLSVYWYQQSLDQGLQFLIQYYNGEERAKGNILERFSAQQFPDLHSELNLSSLELGDSALYFCASSVGAGRNTQYFGPGTRLTVL.

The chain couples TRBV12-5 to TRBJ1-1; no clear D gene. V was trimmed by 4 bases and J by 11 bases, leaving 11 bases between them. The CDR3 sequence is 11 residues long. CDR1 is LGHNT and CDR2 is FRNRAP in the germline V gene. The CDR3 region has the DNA TGTGCTAGTGGTTCCCCTAAAAAGGCTTTCTTT. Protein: CASGSPKKAFF.

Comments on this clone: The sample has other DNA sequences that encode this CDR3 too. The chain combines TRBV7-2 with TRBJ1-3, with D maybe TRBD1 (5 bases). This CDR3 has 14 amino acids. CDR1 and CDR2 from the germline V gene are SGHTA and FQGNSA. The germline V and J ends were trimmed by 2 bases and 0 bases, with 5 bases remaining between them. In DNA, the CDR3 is TGTGCCAGCAGCTTAAGGGGCTCTGGAAACACCATATATTTT. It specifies CASSLRGSGNTIYF.

In nucleotides, the CDR3 is TGTGCCAGCAGCATGGGACAGGTTAATGAAAAACTGTTTTTT. Protein: CASSMGQVNEKLFF. The chain joins TRBV7-2 to TRBJ1-4; 8 bases align to TRBD1. V lost 5 bases and J lost 4; bases outside the gene matches: 3. The germline V gene has CDR1 SGHTA and CDR2 FQGNSA. The CDR3 spans 14 residues.

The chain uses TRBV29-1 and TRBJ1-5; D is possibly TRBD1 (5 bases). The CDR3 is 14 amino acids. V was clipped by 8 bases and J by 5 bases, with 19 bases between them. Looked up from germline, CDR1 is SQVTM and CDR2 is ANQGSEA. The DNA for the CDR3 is TGCAGCTCGAAACCTTGGGGGGTAGATCAGCCCCAGCATTTT. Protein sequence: CSSKPWGVDQPQHF.

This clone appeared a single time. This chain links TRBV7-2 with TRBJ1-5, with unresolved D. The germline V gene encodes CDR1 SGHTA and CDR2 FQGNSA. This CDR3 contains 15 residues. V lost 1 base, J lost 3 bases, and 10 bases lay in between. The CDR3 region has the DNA TGTGCCAGCAGCTTAGGCGGGCGGCTCAATCAGCCCCAGCATTTT. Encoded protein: CASSLGGRLNQPQHF.

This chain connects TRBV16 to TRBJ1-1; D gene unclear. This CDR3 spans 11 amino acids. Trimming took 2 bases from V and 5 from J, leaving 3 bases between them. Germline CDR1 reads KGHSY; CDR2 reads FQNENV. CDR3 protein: CASSQVTEAFF. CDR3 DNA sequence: TGTGCCAGCAGCCAAGTAACTGAAGCTTTCTTT.

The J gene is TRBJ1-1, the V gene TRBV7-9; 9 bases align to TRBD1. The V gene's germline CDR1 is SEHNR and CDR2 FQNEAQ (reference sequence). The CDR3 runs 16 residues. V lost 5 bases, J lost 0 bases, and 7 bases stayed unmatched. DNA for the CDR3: TGTGCCAGCAGCAAAAGACAGGGGGTCTTGAACACTGAAGCTTTCTTT. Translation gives CASSKRQGVLNTEAFF.

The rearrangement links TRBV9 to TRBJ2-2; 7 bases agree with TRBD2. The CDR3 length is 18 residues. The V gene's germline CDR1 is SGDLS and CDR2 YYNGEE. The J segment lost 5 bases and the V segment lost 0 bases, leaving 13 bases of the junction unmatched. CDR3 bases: TGTGCCAGCAGCGTAGCCGGAGGAGGGACTACGCCAACCGGGGAGCTGTTTTTT. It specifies CASSVAGGGTTPTGELFF.

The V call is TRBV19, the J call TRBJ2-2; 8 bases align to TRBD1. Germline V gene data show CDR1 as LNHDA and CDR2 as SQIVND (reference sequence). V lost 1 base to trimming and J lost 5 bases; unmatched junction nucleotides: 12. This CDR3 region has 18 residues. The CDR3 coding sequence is TGTGCCAGTAGTATAGCCCCCTGGGGGACAGGCTTTACCGGGGAGCTGTTTTTT. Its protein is CASSIAPWGTGFTGELFF.

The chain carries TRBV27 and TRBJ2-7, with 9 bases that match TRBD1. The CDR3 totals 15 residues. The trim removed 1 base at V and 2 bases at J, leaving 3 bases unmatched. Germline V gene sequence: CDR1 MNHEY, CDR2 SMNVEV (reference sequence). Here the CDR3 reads CASSLYWTGAYEQYF. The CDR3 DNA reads TGTGCCAGCAGTTTATACTGGACAGGGGCCTACGAGCAGTACTTC.

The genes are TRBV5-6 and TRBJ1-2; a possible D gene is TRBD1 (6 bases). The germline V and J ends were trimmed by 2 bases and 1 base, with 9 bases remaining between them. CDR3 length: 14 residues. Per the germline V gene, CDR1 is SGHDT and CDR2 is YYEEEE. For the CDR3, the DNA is TGTGCCAGCAGCTTTAAAGGGGGTAACTATGGCTACACCTTC. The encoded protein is CASSFKGGNYGYTF. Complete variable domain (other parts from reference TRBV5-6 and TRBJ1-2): DAGVTQSPTHLIKTRGQQVTLRCSPKSGHDTVSWYQQALGQGPQFIFQYYEEEERQRGNFPDRFSGHQFPNYSSELNVNALLLGDSALYLCASSFKGGNYGYTFGSGTRLTVV.

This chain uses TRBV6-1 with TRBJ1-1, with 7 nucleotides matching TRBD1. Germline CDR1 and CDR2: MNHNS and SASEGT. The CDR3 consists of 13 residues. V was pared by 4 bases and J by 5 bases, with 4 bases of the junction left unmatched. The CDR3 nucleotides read TGTGCCAGCAGTGCAGCCAGGGGGACTGAAGCTTTCTTT. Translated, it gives CASSAARGTEAFF.

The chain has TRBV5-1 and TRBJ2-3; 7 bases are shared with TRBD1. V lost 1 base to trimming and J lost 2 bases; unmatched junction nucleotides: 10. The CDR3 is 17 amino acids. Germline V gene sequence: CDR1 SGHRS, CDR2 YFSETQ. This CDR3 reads CASSLIPQGVDTDTQYF. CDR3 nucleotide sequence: TGCGCCAGCAGCTTGATCCCCCAGGGGGTAGACACAGATACGCAGTATTTT.